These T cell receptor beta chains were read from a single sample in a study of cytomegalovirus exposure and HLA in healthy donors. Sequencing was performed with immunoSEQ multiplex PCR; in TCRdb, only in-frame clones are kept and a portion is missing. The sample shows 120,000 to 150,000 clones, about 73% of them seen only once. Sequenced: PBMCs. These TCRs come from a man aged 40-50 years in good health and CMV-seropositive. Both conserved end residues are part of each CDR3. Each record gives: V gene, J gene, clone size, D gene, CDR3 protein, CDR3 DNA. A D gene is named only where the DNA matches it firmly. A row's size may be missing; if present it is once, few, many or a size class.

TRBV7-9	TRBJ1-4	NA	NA	CASSLVLGEKLFF	TGTGCCAGCAGCTTAGTACTCGGGGAAAAACTGTTTTTT
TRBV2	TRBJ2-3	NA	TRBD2	CASGGLAGGDTQYF	TGTGCCAGCGGGGGACTAGCGGGAGGAGATACGCAGTATTTT
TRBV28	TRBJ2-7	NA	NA	CASSSSSYEQYF	TGTGCCAGCAGCTCTAGCTCCTACGAGCAGTACTTC
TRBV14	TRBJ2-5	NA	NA	CASSQVYSETQYF	TGTGCCAGCAGCCAAGTTTATTCAGAGACCCAGTACTTC
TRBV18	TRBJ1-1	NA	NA	CASSSRRSTEAFF	TGTGCCAGCTCCTCAAGGAGATCGACTGAAGCTTTCTTT
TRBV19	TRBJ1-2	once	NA	CASSGGNGYTF	TGTGCCAGTAGCGGGGGTAATGGCTACACCTTC
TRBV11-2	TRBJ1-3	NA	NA	CASSSQRTIGNTIYF	TGTGCCAGCAGCTCCCAACGGACAATTGGAAACACCATATATTTT
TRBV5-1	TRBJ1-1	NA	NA	CASSPLGAEAFF	TGCGCCAGCAGCCCGCTTGGAGCTGAAGCTTTCTTT
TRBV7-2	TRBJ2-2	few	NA	CASNFMGSSDTGELFF	TGTGCCAGCAATTTTATGGGTAGCTCTGACACCGGGGAGCTGTTTTTT
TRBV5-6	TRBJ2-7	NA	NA	CASSLVGGAAYEQYF	TGTGCCAGCAGCTTGGTTGGGGGGGCGGCCTACGAGCAGTACTTC
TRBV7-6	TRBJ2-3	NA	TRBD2	CASSLVAGGSPDTQYF	TGTGCCAGCAGCTTAGTAGCGGGAGGGTCTCCAGATACGCAGTATTTT
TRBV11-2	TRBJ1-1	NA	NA	CASSLDLLAGVNTEAFF	TGTGCCAGCAGCTTAGATCTATTGGCGGGCGTGAACACTGAAGCTTTCTTT
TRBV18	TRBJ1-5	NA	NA	CASSPTTGSNQPQHF	TGTGCCAGCTCACCGACAACTGGGAGCAATCAGCCCCAGCATTTT
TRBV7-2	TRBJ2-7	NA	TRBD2	CASSLVWTSGASSYEQYF	TGTGCCAGCAGCTTAGTATGGACTAGCGGGGCGAGCTCCTACGAGCAGTACTTC
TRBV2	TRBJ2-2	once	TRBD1	CASSYPQGASTGELFF	TGTGCCAGCAGTTACCCCCAGGGGGCGAGCACCGGGGAGCTGTTTTTT
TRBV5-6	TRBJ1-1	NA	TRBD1	CASSLYYRTGEMETEAFF	TGTGCCAGCAGCCTTTACTATAGGACAGGGGAAATGGAAACTGAAGCTTTCTTT
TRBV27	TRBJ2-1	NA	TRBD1	CASSSLGTGLNEQFF	TGTGCCAGCAGTTCCCTAGGGACAGGCCTTAATGAGCAGTTCTTC
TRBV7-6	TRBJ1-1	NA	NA	CASSPGPFTEAFF	TGTGCCAGCAGCCCAGGCCCTTTCACTGAAGCTTTCTTT
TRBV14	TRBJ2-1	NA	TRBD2	CASSQVGASGSYNEQFF	TGTGCCAGCAGCCAAGTTGGTGCTAGCGGCTCCTACAATGAGCAGTTCTTC
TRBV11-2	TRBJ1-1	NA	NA	CASSLVQSTEAFF	TGTGCCAGCAGCTTAGTCCAGTCCACTGAAGCTTTCTTT
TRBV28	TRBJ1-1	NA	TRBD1	CASSDSGTGNTEAFF	TGTGCCAGCAGTGATTCCGGGACAGGGAACACTGAAGCTTTCTTT
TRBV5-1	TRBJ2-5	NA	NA	CASSLGTKETQYF	TGCGCCAGCAGCTTGGGGACTAAAGAGACCCAGTACTTC
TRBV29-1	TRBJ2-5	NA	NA	CSVEREFQETQYF	TGCAGCGTTGAACGGGAGTTTCAAGAGACCCAGTACTTC
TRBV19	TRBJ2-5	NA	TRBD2	CASSATSGTVETQYF	TGTGCCAGTAGTGCGACTAGCGGGACGGTCGAGACCCAGTACTTC
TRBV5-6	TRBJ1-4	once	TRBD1	CASSPGTVNEKLFF	TGTGCCAGCAGCCCTGGGACAGTTAATGAAAAACTGTTTTTT
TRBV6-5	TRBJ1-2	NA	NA	CASSLDRTYGYTF	TGTGCCAGCAGTCTTGACAGGACCTATGGCTACACCTTC
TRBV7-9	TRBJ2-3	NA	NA	CASSLWTDTQYF	TGTGCCAGCAGTCTATGGACAGATACGCAGTATTTT
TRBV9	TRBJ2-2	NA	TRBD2	CASSVRLAATGELFF	TGTGCCAGCAGCGTAAGGCTAGCGGCCACCGGGGAGCTGTTTTTT
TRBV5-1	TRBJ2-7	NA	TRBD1	CASSLDRGYEQYF	TGCGCCAGCAGCTTAGACAGGGGCTACGAGCAGTACTTC
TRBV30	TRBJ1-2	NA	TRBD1	CAILLRNRGLSSYGYTF	TGTGCCATCCTGCTCCGGAACAGGGGGCTATCGAGCTATGGCTACACCTTC
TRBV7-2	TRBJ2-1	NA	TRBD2	CASSLATGTSGYNEQFF	TGTGCCAGCAGCTTAGCCACCGGAACTAGCGGATACAATGAGCAGTTCTTC
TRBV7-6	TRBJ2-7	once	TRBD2	CASSLRTSGSNEQYF	TGTGCCAGCAGCCTTAGGACTAGCGGGAGCAACGAGCAGTACTTC
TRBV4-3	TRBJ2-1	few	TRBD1	CASSQMGQGNNEQFF	TGCGCCAGCAGCCAAATGGGACAGGGGAACAATGAGCAGTTCTTC
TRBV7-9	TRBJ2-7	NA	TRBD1	CASSSGQAFYEQYF	TGTGCCAGCAGCTCCGGACAGGCCTTTTACGAGCAGTACTTC
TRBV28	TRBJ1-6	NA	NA	CASSQTDRSNSPLHF	TGTGCCAGCAGCCAAACTGACAGATCTAATTCACCCCTCCACTTT
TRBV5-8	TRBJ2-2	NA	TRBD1	CASSFLLDREYGELFF	TGTGCCAGCAGTTTTCTCCTCGACAGGGAATACGGGGAGCTGTTTTTT
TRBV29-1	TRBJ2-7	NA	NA	CSVEEEYEQYF	TGCAGCGTTGAGGAGGAATACGAGCAGTACTTC
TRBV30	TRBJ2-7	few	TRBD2	CAGSGRVYEQYF	TGTGCCGGGAGCGGGAGGGTCTACGAGCAGTACTTC
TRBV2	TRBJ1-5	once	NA	CASSLDGGVNQPQHF	TGTGCCAGCAGTTTGGACGGAGGAGTCAATCAGCCCCAGCATTTT
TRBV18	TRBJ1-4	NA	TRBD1	CASSPYRDRGEKLFF	TGTGCCAGCTCACCATACCGGGACAGAGGGGAAAAACTGTTTTTT
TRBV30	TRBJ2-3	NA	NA	CAWSTGLKDTQYF	TGTGCCTGGAGCACGGGACTGAAAGATACGCAGTATTTT
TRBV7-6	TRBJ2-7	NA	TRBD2	CASSPASGRYEQYF	TGTGCCAGCAGCCCAGCTAGCGGGAGGTACGAGCAGTACTTC
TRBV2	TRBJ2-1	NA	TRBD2	CASRAGGNNEQFF	TGTGCCAGCCGGGCGGGGGGGAATAATGAGCAGTTCTTC
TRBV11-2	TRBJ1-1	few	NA	CASSLGGRTEAFF	TGTGCCAGCAGCTTGGGGGGGCGGACTGAAGCTTTCTTT
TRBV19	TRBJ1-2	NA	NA	CASTKEQNYGYTF	TGTGCCAGTACCAAGGAACAGAACTATGGCTACACCTTC
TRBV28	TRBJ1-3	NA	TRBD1	CASSLLGGGAVSGNTIYF	TGTGCCAGCAGTTTACTAGGGGGCGGGGCCGTCTCTGGAAACACCATATATTTT
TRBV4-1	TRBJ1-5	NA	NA	CASSQENSPSQPQHF	TGCGCCAGCAGCCAAGAAAACAGCCCAAGTCAGCCCCAGCATTTT
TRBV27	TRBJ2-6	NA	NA	CASRPRRTSSGANVLTF	TGTGCCAGCAGACCGCGGAGGACCAGCTCTGGGGCCAACGTCCTGACTTTC
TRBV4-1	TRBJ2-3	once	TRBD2	CASSSRATSGAPDTQYF	TGCGCCAGCAGCTCTAGAGCGACTAGCGGAGCCCCAGATACGCAGTATTTT
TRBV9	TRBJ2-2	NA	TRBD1	CASSPRTGWTGELFF	TGTGCCAGCAGCCCTCGGACAGGTTGGACCGGGGAGCTGTTTTTT
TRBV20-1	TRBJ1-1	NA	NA	CRAGANTEAFF	TGCAGGGCAGGGGCAAACACTGAAGCTTTCTTT
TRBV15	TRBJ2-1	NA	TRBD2	CATSRILAGSSYNEQFF	TGTGCCACCAGCAGGATACTAGCGGGTTCATCCTACAATGAGCAGTTCTTC
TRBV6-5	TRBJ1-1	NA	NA	CASHSGNANTEAFF	TGTGCCAGCCATTCGGGGAACGCGAACACTGAAGCTTTCTTT
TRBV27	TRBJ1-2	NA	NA	CASSFGGVYGYTF	TGTGCCAGCAGTTTTGGGGGCGTCTATGGCTACACCTTC
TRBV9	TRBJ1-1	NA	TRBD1	CASSETDRDAEAFF	TGTGCCAGCAGCGAGACGGACAGGGACGCTGAAGCTTTCTTT
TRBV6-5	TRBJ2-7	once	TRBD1	CASRLDRSDEQYF	TGTGCCAGCAGATTGGACAGGAGCGACGAGCAGTACTTC
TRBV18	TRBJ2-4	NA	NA	CASSPREVKGVAKNIQYF	TGTGCCAGCTCACCACGAGAGGTAAAGGGAGTTGCCAAAAACATTCAGTACTTC